The 8 T cell receptor beta chains below were found in one sample sequenced in a study of blood T cell repertoires in COVID-19 (dated by TCRdb to the early 2020s). Receptor amplification or capture employed the immunoSEQ multiplex PCR assay. In TCRdb, the immuneACCESS table is reduced to in-frame sequences with V and J assigned. These tables do not hold every clone; where another copy was compared, an unresolved V gene accounts for under half, and the others remain unexplained. Across this sample there are fewer than 250,000 clones, with about nine tenths seen only once. Of the sample, about 4.1% falls within the top ten clones. Sequenced sample: peripheral blood. These receptors were collected from a man aged 50-60 years with acute or convalescent COVID-19.

The chain is built from TRBV7-6 and TRBJ1-6, with 7 bases aligning to TRBD1. CDR3 length equals 19 residues. V lost 1 base, J lost 6 bases, and 15 bases stayed unmatched. Germline values: CDR1 SGHVS, CDR2 FNYEAQ. CDR3 region: CASSLVGGYRGVTNSPLHF. CDR3 in DNA: TGTGCCAGCAGCTTAGTTGGGGGGTACAGGGGAGTAACTAATTCACCCCTCCACTTT.

This clone was counted once. V gene TRBV27 combines with J gene TRBJ1-2; 7 bases fit TRBD1. Germline CDR1 MNHEY, CDR2 SMNVEV (reference sequence). The CDR3 loop spans 15 amino acids. Trimming cost V 5 bases and J 4 bases; bases outside gene matches: 10. This chain's CDR3 is CASSLDRAVSYGYTF. The CDR3 coding sequence is TGTGCCAGCAGTCTAGACAGGGCGGTGAGCTATGGCTACACCTTC.

This chain uses TRBV29-1 with TRBJ1-2; the D gene is possibly TRBD1 (5 bases). This CDR3 is built from 12 residues. The germline gives CDR1 SQVTM, CDR2 ANQGSEA. The V gene lost 1 base and the J gene lost 10 bases, with 13 bases spanning the gap. The CDR3 DNA follows: TGCAGCGTTGAAGTGCCAGGGCGCGCCTACACCTTC. Protein: CSVEVPGRAYTF.

This sequence joins TRBV5-4 and TRBJ2-7; weak D call: TRBD1 (5 bases). The V gene lost 4 bases and the J gene lost 2 bases, with 13 bases spanning the gap. CDR3 size: 14 residues. CDR1 is SGHNT, CDR2 YYREEE, per germline (reference sequence). The CDR3 DNA follows: TGTGCCAGCAGCCAACAGGTTGACACCTACGAGCAGTACTTC. Residues: CASSQQVDTYEQYF.

The chain has TRBV6-2 or TRBV6-3 and TRBJ2-7, with TRBD1 matching over 7 bases. The J segment lost 0 bases and the V segment lost 2 bases, leaving 19 bases of the junction unmatched. The CDR3 runs to 20 residues. Germline CDR1 is MNHEY and CDR2 is SVGEGT. CDR3 loop: CASSYPSRTGLMPPSYEQYF. CDR3 bases: TGTGCCAGCAGTTACCCCTCGAGGACAGGCCTCATGCCTCCCTCCTACGAGCAGTACTTC.

This chain links TRBV6-2 or TRBV6-3 with TRBJ2-1; perhaps TRBD1 as D (6 bases). V lost 0 bases and J lost 6, with 12 bases in between. CDR1 is MNHEY, CDR2 SVGEGT, per germline. The CDR3 sequence is 15 residues long. The DNA for the CDR3 is TGTGCCAGCAGTTACTCATTACAGGGCCCCAATGAGCAGTTCTTC. The encoded protein is CASSYSLQGPNEQFF.

The chain carries TRBV7-8 and TRBJ1-1; D not certain. Germline V lookup: CDR1 SGHVS, CDR2 FQNEAQ. V was trimmed by 4 bases and J by 2 bases, leaving 5 bases between them. This CDR3 is 12 amino acids long. This CDR3 reads CASSSSNTEAFF. The DNA for the CDR3 is TGTGCCAGCAGCTCATCCAACACTGAAGCTTTCTTT.

The rearrangement uses TRBV30 and TRBJ1-4, with D unclear. This CDR3 is built from 13 residues. V was trimmed by 1 base and J by 5 bases, leaving 8 bases between them. Germline assignment: CDR1 GTSNPN and CDR2 SVGIG (reference sequence). The CDR3 is CAWSGGSNEKLFF. The CDR3 bases are TGTGCCTGGAGTGGAGGGTCGAATGAAAAACTGTTTTTT.